This T cell receptor beta chain was captured in a study of cytomegalovirus exposure and HLA in healthy donors. Study context: The platform used for the 110 or so validation repertoires matched that of the roughly 670 first-cohort repertoires, a later analysis reported.

As concerns this clone: Its antigen is still unknown.

The study, taken as a whole, reports: The tendency of first-cohort TCR clusters to co-occur in the 120 or so validation repertoires emerged from a later analysis. As confirmed in vitro, a few CMV-associated chains were specific for CMV antigens.

Repertoires were generated with immunoSEQ multiplex PCR, while TCRdb's copy carries only in-frame clones and drops some. This table has roughly 98,000 clones, more than 75% appearing once. Trimming cost V 8 bases and J 1 base, with 16 bases left between them. The CDR3 runs to 15 residues. Germline V gene data show CDR1 as MNHEY and CDR2 as SMNVEV (reference sequence). This sequence was found in a man between 18 and 35 years old in good health and CMV-seropositive. The J gene is TRBJ2-3, the V gene TRBV27; D may be TRBD1 (5 bases). Material for sequencing was PBMCs. CDR3 coding DNA: TGTGCCAGCCGGCCCATCAGGGCCGGCACAGATACGCAGTATTTT. Protein: CASRPIRAGTDTQYF.